A selection of T cell receptor beta chains follows, all from one sample in a study of blood T cell repertoires in COVID-19. This table comes from immunoSEQ multiplex PCR, and its TCRdb copy is limited to in-frame clones, with some not included. The sample holds around 250,000 clones, 84% seen once. The material sequenced was peripheral blood. The receptors here all came from a human donor in a cohort sampled during active COVID-19. CDR3s include the opening cysteine and the closing phenylalanine or tryptophan. Each record gives: CDR3 DNA, CDR3 protein, J gene, V gene, D gene, clone size. The D gene is left open where the match is weak. A clone size is listed for some rows: how often the clone was seen (once, few, many), or a class if it is expanded.

CDR3nt: TGTGCCACCAGTGACCCTGGACACCTCACCGGGGAGCTGTTTTTT
CDR3aa: CATSDPGHLTGELFF
j_gene: TRBJ2-2
v_gene: TRBV24-1
d_gene: -
abundance: -

CDR3nt: TGCGCCAGCAGCTCGGGCCCTAGCGGCTACAATGAGCAGTTCTTC
CDR3aa: CASSSGPSGYNEQFF
j_gene: TRBJ2-1
v_gene: TRBV5-1
d_gene: TRBD2
abundance: -

CDR3nt: TGTGCCAGCAGCTCGACCGGGACAAGGAATCAGCCCCAGCATTTT
CDR3aa: CASSSTGTRNQPQHF
j_gene: TRBJ1-5
v_gene: TRBV7-2
d_gene: -
abundance: -

CDR3nt: TGTGCCAGCAGGTATCAACAGGGGCGCACAGATACGCAGTATTTT
CDR3aa: CASRYQQGRTDTQYF
j_gene: TRBJ2-3
v_gene: TRBV5-5
d_gene: TRBD1
abundance: -

CDR3nt: TGTGCCAGTAGAACCCTTACGACTCTTTCTGGGGCCAACGTCCTGACTTTC
CDR3aa: CASRTLTTLSGANVLTF
j_gene: TRBJ2-6
v_gene: TRBV19
d_gene: -
abundance: -

CDR3nt: TGCAGCGTGGACAGGGGCTCTGAAGCTTTCTTT
CDR3aa: CSVDRGSEAFF
j_gene: TRBJ1-1
v_gene: TRBV29-1
d_gene: TRBD1
abundance: -

CDR3nt: TGTGCCATCACATGGGGCCCAGCCTCGAGCTCCTACAATGAGCAGTTCTTC
CDR3aa: CAITWGPASSSYNEQFF
j_gene: TRBJ2-1
v_gene: TRBV10-3
d_gene: -
abundance: -

CDR3nt: TGCGCCAGCAGCTTTGGGACAGGGGCTAATCAGCCCCAGCATTTT
CDR3aa: CASSFGTGANQPQHF
j_gene: TRBJ1-5
v_gene: TRBV5-1
d_gene: TRBD1
abundance: -

CDR3nt: TGTGCCAGTAGTATGGACACCTCCTACGAGCAGTACTTC
CDR3aa: CASSMDTSYEQYF
j_gene: TRBJ2-7
v_gene: TRBV19
d_gene: -
abundance: -

CDR3nt: TGTGCCACCAGTGATTCCGGGACAGGGGTCATGTATACGCAGTATTTT
CDR3aa: CATSDSGTGVMYTQYF
j_gene: TRBJ2-3
v_gene: TRBV24-1
d_gene: TRBD1
abundance: -

CDR3nt: TGCGCCAGCAGCCTACTAGCGGGAGCACTGACAGATACGCAGTATTTT
CDR3aa: CASSLLAGALTDTQYF
j_gene: TRBJ2-3
v_gene: TRBV5-1
d_gene: TRBD2
abundance: -

CDR3nt: TGCGCCAGCAGCTTGGCAGGAGGGGGCAGGGACGGGGAGCAGTACTTC
CDR3aa: CASSLAGGGRDGEQYF
j_gene: TRBJ2-7
v_gene: TRBV5-1
d_gene: -
abundance: -

CDR3nt: TGTGCCAGCAGCCAGGTCGGACAGGGCGCTGAAGCTTTCTTT
CDR3aa: CASSQVGQGAEAFF
j_gene: TRBJ1-1
v_gene: TRBV3-1/TRBV3-2
d_gene: TRBD1
abundance: -

CDR3nt: TGTGCCAGTAGGGTACAGGGGTACTCTAGCACAGATACGCAGTATTTT
CDR3aa: CASRVQGYSSTDTQYF
j_gene: TRBJ2-3
v_gene: TRBV19
d_gene: TRBD1
abundance: -

CDR3nt: TGTGCCAGCAGTTACGACAGTGCCAAAAACATTCAGTACTTC
CDR3aa: CASSYDSAKNIQYF
j_gene: TRBJ2-4
v_gene: TRBV5-4
d_gene: -
abundance: -

CDR3nt: TGTGCCAGCAGCCAAGAACCGGGACAGCCCTTCTATGGCTACACCTTC
CDR3aa: CASSQEPGQPFYGYTF
j_gene: TRBJ1-2
v_gene: TRBV4-2
d_gene: TRBD1
abundance: -

CDR3nt: TGTGCCAGCAGTTACTCAGCAGGGGTAAGGGTCTACGAGCAGTACTTC
CDR3aa: CASSYSAGVRVYEQYF
j_gene: TRBJ2-7
v_gene: TRBV6-5
d_gene: -
abundance: -

CDR3nt: TGTGCCAGCAGCCCCGGACAGGACTCTGGAAACACCATATATTTT
CDR3aa: CASSPGQDSGNTIYF
j_gene: TRBJ1-3
v_gene: TRBV5-4
d_gene: TRBD1
abundance: -

CDR3nt: TGTGCCACCAGCAGAGATGAACAGGGGGAGGACTATGGCTACACCTTC
CDR3aa: CATSRDEQGEDYGYTF
j_gene: TRBJ1-2
v_gene: TRBV15
d_gene: TRBD1
abundance: -

CDR3nt: TGTGCCACCAGCTCCAATGAACGGAGCTACAATGAGCAGTTCTTC
CDR3aa: CATSSNERSYNEQFF
j_gene: TRBJ2-1
v_gene: TRBV15
d_gene: -
abundance: once